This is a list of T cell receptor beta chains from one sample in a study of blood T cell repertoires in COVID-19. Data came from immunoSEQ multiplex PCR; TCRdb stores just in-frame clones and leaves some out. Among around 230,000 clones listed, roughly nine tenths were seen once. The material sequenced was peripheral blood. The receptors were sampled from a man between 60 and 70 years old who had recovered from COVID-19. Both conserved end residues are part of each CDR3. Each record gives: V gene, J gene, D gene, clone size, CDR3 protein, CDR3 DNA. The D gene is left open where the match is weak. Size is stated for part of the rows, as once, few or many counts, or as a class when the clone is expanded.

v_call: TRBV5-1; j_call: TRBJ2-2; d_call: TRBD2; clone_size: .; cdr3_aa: CATRGLGNTGELFF; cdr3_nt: TGCGCCACCAGGGGACTAGGGAACACCGGGGAGCTGTTTTTT
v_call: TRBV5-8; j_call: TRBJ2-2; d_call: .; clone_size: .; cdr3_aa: CASSLAFRQGNTGELFF; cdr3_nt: TGTGCCAGCAGCTTGGCCTTTAGGCAGGGGAACACCGGGGAGCTGTTTTTT
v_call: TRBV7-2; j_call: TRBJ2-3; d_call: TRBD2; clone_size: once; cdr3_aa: CASSFPGLVDTQYF; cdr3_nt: TGTGCCAGCAGCTTTCCGGGACTAGTGGATACGCAGTATTTT
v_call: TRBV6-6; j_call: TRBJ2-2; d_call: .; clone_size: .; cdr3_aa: CASSYGRGNTGELFF; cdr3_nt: TGTGCCAGCAGTTACGGGCGGGGGAACACCGGGGAGCTGTTTTTT
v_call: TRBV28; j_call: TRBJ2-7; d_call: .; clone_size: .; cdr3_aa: CASSPVQGMTYEQYF; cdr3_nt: TGTGCCAGCAGCCCTGTTCAGGGGATGACCTACGAGCAGTACTTC
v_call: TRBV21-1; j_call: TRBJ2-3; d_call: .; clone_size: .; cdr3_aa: CASSETLRPDTQYF; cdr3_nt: TGTGCCAGCAGCGAGACTTTAAGGCCAGATACGCAGTATTTT
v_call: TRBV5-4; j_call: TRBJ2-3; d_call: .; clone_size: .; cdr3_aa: CASSLQSTDTQYF; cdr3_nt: TGTGCCAGCAGCTTGCAGAGCACAGATACGCAGTATTTT
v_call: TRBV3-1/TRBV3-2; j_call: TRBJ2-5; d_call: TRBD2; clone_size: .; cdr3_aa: CASSQDLAGGRKTQYF; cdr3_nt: TGTGCCAGCAGCCAAGACTTGGCGGGGGGCAGGAAGACCCAGTACTTC
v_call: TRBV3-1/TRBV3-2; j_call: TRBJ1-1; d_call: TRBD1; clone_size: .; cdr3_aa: CASSPRGTGNTEAFF; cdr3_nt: TGTGCCAGCAGCCCAAGGGGGACAGGGAATACTGAAGCTTTCTTT
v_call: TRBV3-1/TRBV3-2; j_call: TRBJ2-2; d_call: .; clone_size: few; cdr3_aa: CASSQQGVGELFF; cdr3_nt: TGTGCCAGCAGCCAACAGGGCGTCGGGGAGCTGTTTTTT
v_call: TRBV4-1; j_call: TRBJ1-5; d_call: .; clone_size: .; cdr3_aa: CASSQGVAGAINNQPQHF; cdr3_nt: TGCGCCAGCAGCCAAGGCGTCGCAGGGGCGATCAACAATCAGCCCCAGCATTTT
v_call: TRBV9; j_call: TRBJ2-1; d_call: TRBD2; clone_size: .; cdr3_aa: CASSVRPGGSSYNEQFF; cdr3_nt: TGTGCCAGCAGCGTAAGGCCCGGGGGGAGCTCCTACAATGAGCAGTTCTTC
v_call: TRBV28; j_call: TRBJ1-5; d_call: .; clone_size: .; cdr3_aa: CASSLLTRSTDQPQHF; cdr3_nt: TGTGCCAGCAGTTTATTAACCCGATCCACGGATCAGCCCCAGCATTTT
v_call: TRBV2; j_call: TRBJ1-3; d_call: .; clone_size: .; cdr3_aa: CASSEITSSGNTIYF; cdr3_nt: TGTGCCAGCAGTGAAATTACCAGCTCTGGAAACACCATATATTTT
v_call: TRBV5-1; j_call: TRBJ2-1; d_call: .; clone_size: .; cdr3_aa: CASSLGQAVEQFF; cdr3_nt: TGCGCCAGCAGCTTGGGACAGGCGGTTGAGCAGTTCTTC
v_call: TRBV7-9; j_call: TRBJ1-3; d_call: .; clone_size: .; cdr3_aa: CASSQGVPGNTIYF; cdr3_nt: TGTGCCAGCAGCCAAGGGGTTCCTGGAAACACCATATATTTT
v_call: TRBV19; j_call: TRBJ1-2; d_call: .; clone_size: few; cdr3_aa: CASSSQGRNYGYTF; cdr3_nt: TGTGCCAGTAGTTCCCAGGGGCGCAACTATGGCTACACCTTC
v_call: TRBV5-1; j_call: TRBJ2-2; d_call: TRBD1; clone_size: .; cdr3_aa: CASSLEDRGGLVPGELFF; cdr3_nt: TGCGCCAGCAGCTTGGAGGACAGGGGTGGTTTAGTTCCCGGGGAGCTGTTTTTT
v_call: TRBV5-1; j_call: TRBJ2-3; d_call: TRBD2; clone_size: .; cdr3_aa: CASSHTSSGVDTQYF; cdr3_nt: TGCGCCAGCAGCCATACCTCTAGCGGGGTAGATACGCAGTATTTT
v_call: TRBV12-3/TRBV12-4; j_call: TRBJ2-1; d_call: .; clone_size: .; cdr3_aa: CASSLERGDEQFF; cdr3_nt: TGTGCCAGCAGTTTAGAAAGGGGCGATGAGCAGTTCTTC
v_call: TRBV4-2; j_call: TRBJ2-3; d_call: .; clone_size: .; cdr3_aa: CASSQEGREPTDTQYF; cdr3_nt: TGTGCCAGCAGCCAAGAAGGGAGAGAGCCCACAGATACGCAGTATTTT
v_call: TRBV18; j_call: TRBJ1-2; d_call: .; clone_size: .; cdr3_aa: CASSPQGRDYGYTF; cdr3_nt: TGTGCCAGCTCACCGCAGGGGCGCGACTATGGCTACACCTTC
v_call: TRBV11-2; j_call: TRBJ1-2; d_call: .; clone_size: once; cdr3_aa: CASYQQGNYGYTF; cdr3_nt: TGTGCCAGCTACCAGCAGGGTAACTATGGCTACACCTTC
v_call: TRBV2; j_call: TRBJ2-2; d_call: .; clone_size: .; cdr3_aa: CASSEIAGWITGELFF; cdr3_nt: TGTGCCAGCAGTGAAATTGCAGGGTGGATCACCGGGGAGCTGTTTTTT
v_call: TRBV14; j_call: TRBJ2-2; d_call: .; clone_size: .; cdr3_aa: CASSLIGGMVGELFF; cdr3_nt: TGTGCCAGCAGCCTCATCGGGGGTATGGTCGGGGAGCTGTTTTTT
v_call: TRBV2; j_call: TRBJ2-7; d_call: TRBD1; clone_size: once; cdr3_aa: CASSEAQGAFTLGEQYF; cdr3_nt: TGTGCCAGCAGTGAAGCACAGGGGGCCTTTACTTTGGGCGAGCAGTACTTC
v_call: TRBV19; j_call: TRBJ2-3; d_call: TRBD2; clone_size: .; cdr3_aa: CASRSGGATDTQYF; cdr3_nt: TGTGCCAGTCGTAGCGGGGGGGCGACAGATACGCAGTATTTT
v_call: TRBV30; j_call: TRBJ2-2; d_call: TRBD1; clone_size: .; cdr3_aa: CAWRRGRRDTGELFF; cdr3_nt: TGTGCCTGGAGAAGGGGGCGACGCGACACCGGGGAGCTGTTTTTT
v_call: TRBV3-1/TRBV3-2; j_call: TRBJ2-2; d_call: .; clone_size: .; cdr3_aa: CASSSLPGATGELFF; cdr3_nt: TGTGCCAGCAGCAGCCTCCCCGGAGCTACCGGGGAGCTGTTTTTT
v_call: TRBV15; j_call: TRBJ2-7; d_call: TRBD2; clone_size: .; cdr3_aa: CATSRDTSEVYEQYF; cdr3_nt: TGTGCCACCAGCAGAGATACTAGCGAAGTCTACGAGCAGTACTTC
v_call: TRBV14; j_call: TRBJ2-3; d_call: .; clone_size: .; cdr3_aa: CASSQGTYTDTQYF; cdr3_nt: TGTGCCAGCAGCCAAGGGACTTACACAGATACGCAGTATTTT
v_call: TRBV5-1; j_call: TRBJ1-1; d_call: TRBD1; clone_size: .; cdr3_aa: CASSKSQGAGEAFF; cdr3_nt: TGCGCCAGCAGCAAGTCGCAGGGGGCAGGTGAAGCTTTCTTT
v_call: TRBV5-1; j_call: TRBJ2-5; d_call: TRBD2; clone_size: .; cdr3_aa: CASSLAGTSGGTYQETQYF; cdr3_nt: TGCGCCAGCAGCTTGGCCGGGACTAGCGGGGGGACGTACCAAGAGACCCAGTACTTC
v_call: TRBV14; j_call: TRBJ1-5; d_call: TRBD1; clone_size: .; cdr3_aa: CASSQDLGQLNQPQHF; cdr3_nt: TGTGCCAGCAGCCAAGATTTGGGACAGTTAAATCAGCCCCAGCATTTT
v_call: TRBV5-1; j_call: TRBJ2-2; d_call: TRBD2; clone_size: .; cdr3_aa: CASSLASGPAGELFF; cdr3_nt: TGCGCCAGCAGCTTGGCTAGCGGACCCGCCGGGGAGCTGTTTTTT
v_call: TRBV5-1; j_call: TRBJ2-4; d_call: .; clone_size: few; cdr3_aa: CASSLGPGGSGNIQYF; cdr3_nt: TGCGCCAGCAGCTTGGGTCCAGGAGGGTCCGGAAACATTCAGTACTTC
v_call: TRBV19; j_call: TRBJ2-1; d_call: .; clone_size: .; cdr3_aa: CASSIAYGGIGEQFF; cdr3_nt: TGTGCCAGTAGTATAGCCTACGGGGGTATCGGTGAGCAGTTCTTC
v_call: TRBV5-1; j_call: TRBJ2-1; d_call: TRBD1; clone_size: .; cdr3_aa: CASFRSGTGKDEQFF; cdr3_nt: TGCGCCAGCTTTCGCTCCGGGACAGGGAAGGATGAGCAGTTCTTC
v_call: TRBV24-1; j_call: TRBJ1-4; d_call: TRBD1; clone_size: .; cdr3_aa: CATSDSFGTGDEKLFF; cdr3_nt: TGTGCCACCAGTGATTCCTTCGGGACAGGGGATGAAAAACTGTTTTTT
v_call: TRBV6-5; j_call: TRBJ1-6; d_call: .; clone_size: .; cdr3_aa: CASSSFKSSYNSPLHF; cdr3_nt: TGTGCCAGCAGTTCTTTCAAGAGCTCCTATAATTCACCCCTCCACTTT
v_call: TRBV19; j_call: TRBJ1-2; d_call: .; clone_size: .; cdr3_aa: CARDRQALYGYTF; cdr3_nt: TGTGCCAGGGACAGACAGGCACTATATGGCTACACCTTC
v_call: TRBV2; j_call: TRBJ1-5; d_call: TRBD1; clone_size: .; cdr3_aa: CASSEAIGGRGNQPQHF; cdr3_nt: TGTGCCAGCAGTGAAGCGATAGGGGGCCGAGGGAATCAGCCCCAGCATTTT
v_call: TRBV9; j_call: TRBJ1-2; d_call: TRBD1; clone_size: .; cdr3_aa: CASSVGPSGGQGGYTF; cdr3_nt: TGTGCCAGCAGCGTAGGACCCTCAGGGGGCCAGGGTGGCTACACCTTC
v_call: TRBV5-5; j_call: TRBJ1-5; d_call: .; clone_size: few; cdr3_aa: CASSRTDNQPQHF; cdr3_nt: TGTGCCAGCAGCAGGACAGACAATCAGCCCCAGCATTTT
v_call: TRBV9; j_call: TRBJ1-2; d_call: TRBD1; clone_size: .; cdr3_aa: CASSQVEERTGRNGYTF; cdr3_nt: TGTGCCAGCAGCCAGGTGGAGGAGAGGACAGGGAGGAATGGCTACACCTTC
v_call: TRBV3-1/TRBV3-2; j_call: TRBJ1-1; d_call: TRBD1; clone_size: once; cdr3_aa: CASSQGTGGNTEAFF; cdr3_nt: TGTGCCAGCAGCCAAGGGACAGGGGGGAACACTGAAGCTTTCTTT
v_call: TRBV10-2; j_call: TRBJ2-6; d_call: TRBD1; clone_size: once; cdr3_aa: CASSPLRPGTGSGANVLTF; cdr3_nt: TGCGCCAGCAGTCCCCTCCGTCCCGGGACAGGGTCTGGGGCCAACGTCCTGACTTTC
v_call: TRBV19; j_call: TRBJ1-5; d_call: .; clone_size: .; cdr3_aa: CASTLGTLYSNQPQHF; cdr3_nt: TGTGCCAGTACCCTAGGGACACTTTATAGCAATCAGCCCCAGCATTTT
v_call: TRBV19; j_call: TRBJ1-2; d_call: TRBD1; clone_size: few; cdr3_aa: CASGTERGYTF; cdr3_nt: TGTGCCAGTGGGACAGAACGCGGCTACACCTTC
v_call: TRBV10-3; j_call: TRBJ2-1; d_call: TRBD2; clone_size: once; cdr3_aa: CAISDIGLAGVGYNEQFF; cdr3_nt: TGTGCCATCAGTGATATTGGACTAGCGGGGGTGGGCTACAATGAGCAGTTCTTC
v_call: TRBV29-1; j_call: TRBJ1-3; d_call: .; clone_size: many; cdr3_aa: CSVKTGLSSGNTIYF; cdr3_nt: TGCAGCGTCAAGACGGGACTTAGCTCTGGAAACACCATATATTTT